This T cell receptor beta chain came from a study of blood T cell repertoires in COVID-19. Study information: Specimens from acute and convalescent COVID-19 originated in the United States, Italy and Spain.

Participants spanned ages about 18 to 100 years and resided in over 20 US areas. Cohorts were determined from participant-reported clinical history. The CDR3 extends over 14 amino acids. Trimming shortened V by 5 bases and J by 0 bases, and 8 bases separated the two germline ends. Germline values: CDR1 SEHNR, CDR2 FQNEAQ (reference sequence). Per the original data handling: Estimation of nucleated cell counts relied on the amplification of reference gene primers. Using immunoSEQ multiplex PCR, the repertoire was profiled, and TCRdb retains in-frame clones only, with some absent. V and J calls and clone size are as listed in that table; D and trimming were resolved from the DNA. The data contain around 380,000 clones, 70% to 90% of them seen just once; the ten biggest clones take up 1% to 1.5%.

This chain connects TRBV7-9 to TRBJ1-5; D gene uncertain. The sequencing input was PBMCs or T cells enriched from blood (not recorded which). This clonotype was obtained from a man aged 30 to 45 who had recovered from COVID-19. Written as DNA, the CDR3 is TGTGCCAGCAGCCCGAGTATTAGCAATCAGCCCCAGCATTTT. This translates into CASSPSISNQPQHF.